This is a list of T cell receptor beta chains from one sample in a study of blood T cell repertoires in COVID-19. This table comes from immunoSEQ multiplex PCR, and its TCRdb copy is limited to in-frame clones, with some not included. The sample has about 240,000 clones, about four fifths seen once; the top ten hold approximately 9.6%. Sequences were obtained from peripheral blood. The receptors originated from a woman of 80 years or more with acute or convalescent COVID-19. Both conserved end residues are part of each CDR3. The D gene is left open where the match is weak. Clone size is not always given. Where it is, it says once, few, many or a class for expanded clones.

CDR3aa: CASSGQRLNEQFF
CDR3nt: TGTGCCAGCAGCGGACAGAGACTAAATGAGCAGTTCTTC
d_gene: NA
v_gene: TRBV2
j_gene: TRBJ2-1
abundance: NA

CDR3aa: CAWSPSPGQGVFF
CDR3nt: TGTGCCTGGAGTCCCTCGCCGGGACAGGGGGTTTTCTTC
d_gene: TRBD1
v_gene: TRBV30
j_gene: TRBJ2-7
abundance: once

CDR3aa: CATSDLPTGNTGELFF
CDR3nt: TGTGCCACCAGTGACCTACCCACAGGGAACACCGGGGAGCTGTTTTTT
d_gene: NA
v_gene: TRBV24-1
j_gene: TRBJ2-2
abundance: once

CDR3aa: CASSLVAGNGYTF
CDR3nt: TGCGCCAGCAGCTTGGTGGCAGGGAATGGCTACACCTTC
d_gene: NA
v_gene: TRBV5-1
j_gene: TRBJ1-2
abundance: NA

CDR3aa: CSVEPGNTEAFF
CDR3nt: TGCAGCGTTGAACCGGGGAACACTGAAGCTTTCTTT
d_gene: NA
v_gene: TRBV29-1
j_gene: TRBJ1-1
abundance: NA

CDR3aa: CAYHRGTYNSPLHF
CDR3nt: TGTGCCTACCACAGGGGTACCTATAATTCACCCCTCCACTTT
d_gene: TRBD1
v_gene: TRBV30
j_gene: TRBJ1-6
abundance: once

CDR3aa: CASSPRGGPGETQYF
CDR3nt: TGTGCCAGCAGCCCGCGGGGGGGCCCGGGAGAGACCCAGTACTTC
d_gene: TRBD2
v_gene: TRBV3-1/TRBV3-2
j_gene: TRBJ2-5
abundance: NA

CDR3aa: CSAEEVRAFF
CDR3nt: TGCAGCGCGGAGGAGGTTAGAGCTTTCTTT
d_gene: NA
v_gene: TRBV29-1
j_gene: TRBJ1-1
abundance: NA

CDR3aa: CASPFAGGVIHQPQHF
CDR3nt: TGTGCCAGCCCGTTCGCAGGGGGCGTGATTCATCAGCCCCAGCATTTT
d_gene: TRBD1
v_gene: TRBV18
j_gene: TRBJ1-5
abundance: NA

CDR3aa: CASSIEGAAGTGSGKLFF
CDR3nt: TGTGCCAGTAGTATCGAAGGAGCGGCCGGGACAGGGAGTGGAAAACTGTTTTTT
d_gene: TRBD1
v_gene: TRBV19
j_gene: TRBJ1-4
abundance: NA

CDR3aa: CASSKGPPTGQPQHF
CDR3nt: TGTGCCAGTAGTAAGGGGCCTCCTACGGGTCAGCCCCAGCATTTT
d_gene: NA
v_gene: TRBV19
j_gene: TRBJ1-5
abundance: NA

CDR3aa: CASKTNTDTQYF
CDR3nt: TGTGCCAGCAAAACAAACACAGATACGCAGTATTTT
d_gene: NA
v_gene: TRBV27
j_gene: TRBJ2-3
abundance: NA

CDR3aa: CSVDGTPEAFF
CDR3nt: TGCAGCGTTGACGGGACACCTGAAGCTTTCTTT
d_gene: NA
v_gene: TRBV29-1
j_gene: TRBJ1-1
abundance: NA

CDR3aa: CASSQAGTSYGYTF
CDR3nt: TGTGCCAGCAGCCAGGCCGGGACAAGCTATGGCTACACCTTC
d_gene: NA
v_gene: TRBV14
j_gene: TRBJ1-2
abundance: NA

CDR3aa: CAWSVGGAGQPQHF
CDR3nt: TGTGCCTGGAGTGTAGGGGGCGCGGGTCAGCCCCAGCATTTT
d_gene: TRBD1
v_gene: TRBV30
j_gene: TRBJ1-5
abundance: NA

CDR3aa: CASRRQGALTGELFF
CDR3nt: TGTGCCAGCAGACGACAGGGGGCTTTGACCGGGGAGCTGTTTTTT
d_gene: TRBD1
v_gene: TRBV7-9
j_gene: TRBJ2-2
abundance: NA

CDR3aa: CASSTRTRGSSGNTIYF
CDR3nt: TGTGCCAGCAGCACCAGGACTAGAGGGAGCTCTGGAAACACCATATATTTT
d_gene: NA
v_gene: TRBV7-6
j_gene: TRBJ1-3
abundance: NA

CDR3aa: CASSTRQGETNTEAFF
CDR3nt: TGTGCCAGTAGTACCCGACAGGGCGAAACCAACACTGAAGCTTTCTTT
d_gene: TRBD1
v_gene: TRBV19
j_gene: TRBJ1-1
abundance: NA

CDR3aa: CASTPGDRVNEQYF
CDR3nt: TGTGCCAGCACTCCCGGCGACAGGGTCAACGAGCAGTACTTC
d_gene: TRBD1
v_gene: TRBV2
j_gene: TRBJ2-7
abundance: NA

CDR3aa: CASSLDQNYGYTF
CDR3nt: TGCGCCAGCAGCTTGGATCAGAACTATGGCTACACCTTC
d_gene: NA
v_gene: TRBV5-1
j_gene: TRBJ1-2
abundance: NA

CDR3aa: CASSSLGQGNPDTQYF
CDR3nt: TGTGCCAGCAGCTCCCTGGGACAGGGCAATCCAGATACGCAGTATTTT
d_gene: TRBD1
v_gene: TRBV7-9
j_gene: TRBJ2-3
abundance: NA

CDR3aa: CASSPTSGAGELFF
CDR3nt: TGTGCCAGCTCACCGACAAGTGGTGCCGGGGAGCTGTTTTTT
d_gene: NA
v_gene: TRBV18
j_gene: TRBJ2-2
abundance: NA

CDR3aa: CASSPNRGLGNTIYF
CDR3nt: TGCGCCAGCAGCCCCAACAGGGGGCTAGGAAACACCATATATTTT
d_gene: TRBD1
v_gene: TRBV5-1
j_gene: TRBJ1-3
abundance: once

CDR3aa: CASSWGGGGLTYEQYF
CDR3nt: TGTGCCAGCAGTTGGGGTGGGGGGGGCCTCACCTACGAGCAGTACTTC
d_gene: NA
v_gene: TRBV28
j_gene: TRBJ2-7
abundance: NA

CDR3aa: CASSPGAEGYTF
CDR3nt: TGCGCCAGCTCCCCAGGGGCGGAAGGCTACACCTTC
d_gene: NA
v_gene: TRBV5-1
j_gene: TRBJ1-2
abundance: NA

CDR3aa: CASSLQGGSHNEQFF
CDR3nt: TGTGCCAGCAGCCTCCAGGGAGGGAGCCACAATGAGCAGTTCTTC
d_gene: TRBD2
v_gene: TRBV3-1/TRBV3-2
j_gene: TRBJ2-1
abundance: NA

CDR3aa: CAHSPGGNTYEQYF
CDR3nt: TGTGCCCACAGCCCAGGGGGGAATACCTACGAGCAGTACTTC
d_gene: NA
v_gene: TRBV28
j_gene: TRBJ2-7
abundance: NA

CDR3aa: CASSHSGQGGGIEQYF
CDR3nt: TGTGCCAGCAGCCATAGTGGACAGGGAGGGGGCATCGAGCAGTACTTC
d_gene: NA
v_gene: TRBV7-9
j_gene: TRBJ2-7
abundance: NA

CDR3aa: CASSYSIAGGEYGYTF
CDR3nt: TGTGCCAGCAGTTACTCGATCGCAGGGGGAGAATATGGCTACACCTTC
d_gene: TRBD1
v_gene: TRBV6-5
j_gene: TRBJ1-2
abundance: NA

CDR3aa: CASSLLESAYEQYF
CDR3nt: TGTGCCAGCTCTCTCCTCGAGTCGGCCTACGAGCAGTACTTC
d_gene: NA
v_gene: TRBV18
j_gene: TRBJ2-7
abundance: NA

CDR3aa: CASSPGLNNQPQHF
CDR3nt: TGTGCCAGCTCACCGGGACTTAACAATCAGCCCCAGCATTTT
d_gene: NA
v_gene: TRBV18
j_gene: TRBJ1-5
abundance: few

CDR3aa: CASTRGSGQPQHF
CDR3nt: TGTGCCAGTACCAGGGGGTCTGGCCAGCCCCAGCATTTT
d_gene: TRBD1
v_gene: TRBV7-2
j_gene: TRBJ1-5
abundance: NA

CDR3aa: CASSWDREGYGYTF
CDR3nt: TGTGCCAGCAGTTGGGACAGGGAAGGCTATGGCTACACCTTC
d_gene: TRBD1
v_gene: TRBV6-5
j_gene: TRBJ1-2
abundance: NA

CDR3aa: CASSLTGQGGEQQYF
CDR3nt: TGCGCCAGCAGCCTAACAGGGCAGGGGGGTGAGCAGCAGTACTTC
d_gene: NA
v_gene: TRBV5-1
j_gene: TRBJ2-7
abundance: NA

CDR3aa: CASSLAPGQGNVKNIQYF
CDR3nt: TGTGCCAGCAGCTTAGCTCCGGGACAGGGTAATGTCAAAAACATTCAGTACTTC
d_gene: TRBD1
v_gene: TRBV5-5
j_gene: TRBJ2-4
abundance: NA